The rows below give T cell receptor beta chains drawn from one sample of a study of OX40 agonist ivuxolimab in advanced cancers. The assay was immunoSEQ multiplex PCR, and TCRdb's table has in-frame clones only and misses some. The data show about 70,000 clones, roughly 80% seen once. Sample: CD4+ or CD8+ T cells sorted from blood, taken in a trial of the OX40 agonist ivuxolimab. The receptor source for this set is an adult with an advanced solid tumor such as melanoma, head and neck, liver or kidney cancer. Both conserved end residues are part of each CDR3. Fields, in order: V gene, D gene, clone size, J gene, CDR3 DNA, CDR3 protein. The D gene is left open where the match is weak. Not all rows give a size; the values are once, few, many and, for expanded clones, a class.

>TRBV28|-|-|TRBJ2-7
TGTGCCAGCAGTTTATGGGCCACCCCTCCTCTCTACGAGCAGTACTTC
CASSLWATPPLYEQYF
>TRBV25-1|-|-|TRBJ1-4
TGTGCCAGCAGTGATACTGTGGGTGCAACTAATGAAAAACTGTTTTTT
CASSDTVGATNEKLFF
>TRBV28|TRBD1|once|TRBJ1-2
TGTGCCAGCAGGGGGACTACAGGGGTCGCAAACTATGGCCACACCTTC
CASRGTTGVANYGHTF
>TRBV19|-|medium-sized|TRBJ1-5
TGTGCCAGTAGTATCGGGCGGGCGGAGTCGCCCCAGCATTTT
CASSIGRAESPQHF
>TRBV2|-|-|TRBJ1-1
TGTGCCAGCAGTGGTGACAGTGGGTTTTCCCAAGCTTTCTTT
CASSGDSGFSQAFF
>TRBV7-2|-|-|TRBJ1-6
TGTGCCAGCAGCTTACAGGGAAGATCACCCCTCCACTTT
CASSLQGRSPLHF
>TRBV6-6|TRBD2|-|TRBJ2-5
TGTGCCAGCACCTTGCGGACTAGCGGGGGGCGGGAGACCCAGTACTTC
CASTLRTSGGRETQYF
>TRBV7-9|TRBD1|-|TRBJ2-7
TGTGCCAGCAGCTTAGGGACAGGGGGCGTTATACGACACGAGCAGTACTTC
CASSLGTGGVIRHEQYF
>TRBV5-1|TRBD1|-|TRBJ2-5
TGCGCCAGCAGCCCGGGACAGGGAATGCAAGAGACCCAGTACTTC
CASSPGQGMQETQYF
>TRBV5-4|-|once|TRBJ2-5
TGTGCCAGCAGCTTCATGGAGGGGGAGACCCAGTACTTC
CASSFMEGETQYF
>TRBV6-1|TRBD2|-|TRBJ2-5
TGTGCCAGCACCACGGGGGGGCACGAGACCCAGTACTTC
CASTTGGHETQYF
>TRBV7-2|TRBD2|-|TRBJ2-7
TGTGCCAGCAGCTTCTCTGCTAGCGGGAGCATCGCCTACGAGCAGTACTTC
CASSFSASGSIAYEQYF
>TRBV7-8|-|-|TRBJ2-7
TGTGCCAGCAGCTTAGCAGGGGGCTACGAGCAGTACTTC
CASSLAGGYEQYF
>TRBV23-1|-|-|TRBJ1-5
TGCGCCAGCAGTCAATCGTTACTCCGACCAGGCGGCAATCAGCCCCAGCATTTT
CASSQSLLRPGGNQPQHF
>TRBV19|TRBD1|-|TRBJ1-5
TGTGCCAGTAGTAGTGGGGTCAGGGGGAATCAGCCCCAGCATTTT
CASSSGVRGNQPQHF
>TRBV10-1|TRBD1|-|TRBJ1-4
TGCGCCAGCAGTGAGTCCGAAGACAGGGGAGGTCGGGAAAAACTGTTTTTT
CASSESEDRGGREKLFF